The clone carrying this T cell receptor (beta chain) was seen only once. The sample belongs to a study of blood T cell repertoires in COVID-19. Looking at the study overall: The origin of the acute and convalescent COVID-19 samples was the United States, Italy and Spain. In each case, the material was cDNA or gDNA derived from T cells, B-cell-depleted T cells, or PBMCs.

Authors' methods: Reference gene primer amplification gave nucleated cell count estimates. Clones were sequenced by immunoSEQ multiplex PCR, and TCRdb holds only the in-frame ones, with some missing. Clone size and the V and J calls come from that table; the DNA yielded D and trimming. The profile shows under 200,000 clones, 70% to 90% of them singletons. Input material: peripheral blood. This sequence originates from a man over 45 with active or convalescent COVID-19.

CDR3 coding DNA: TGTGCCAGCAGTTACTCACGGGGGAATCGCGATGGCTACACCTTC. Encoded protein: CASSYSRGNRDGYTF. The chain recombines TRBV6-5 with TRBJ1-2, with D possibly TRBD1 on 5 matching bases. Trimming pared 0 bases from V and 6 bases from J, leaving 14 bases between. Looked up from germline, CDR1 is MNHEY and CDR2 is SVGAGI. The CDR3 runs 15 residues.